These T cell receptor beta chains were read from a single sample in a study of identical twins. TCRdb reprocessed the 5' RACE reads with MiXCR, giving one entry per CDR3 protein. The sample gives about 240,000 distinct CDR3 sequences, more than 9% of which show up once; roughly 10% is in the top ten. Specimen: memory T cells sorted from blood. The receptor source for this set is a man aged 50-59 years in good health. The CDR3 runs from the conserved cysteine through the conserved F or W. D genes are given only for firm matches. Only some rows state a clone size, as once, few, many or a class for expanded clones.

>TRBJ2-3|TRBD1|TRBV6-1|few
TGTGCCAGCAGAAAGGGACAGGGTACCACAGATACGCAGTATTTT
CASRKGQGTTDTQYF
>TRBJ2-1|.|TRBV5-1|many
TGCGCCAGCAGCTTGGTATTTCGGCAGGCGACCTACAATGAGCAGTTCTTC
CASSLVFRQATYNEQFF
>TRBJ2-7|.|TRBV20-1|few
TGCAGTGCCGCCCACCTGAGGACCGTCGGTCACGAGCAGTACTTC
CSAAHLRTVGHEQYF
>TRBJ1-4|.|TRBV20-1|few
TGCAGTGCTAGGGGGTTGACAGGCGATGTTTCAACTAATGAAAAACTGTTTTTT
CSARGLTGDVSTNEKLFF
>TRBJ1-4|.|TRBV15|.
TGTGCCACCAGCAGAGCAGGGCCCAGCGGAAAACTGTTTTTT
CATSRAGPSGKLFF
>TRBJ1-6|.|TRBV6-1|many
TGTGCCAGCAGGGTGGGACGGATTAATTCACCCCTCCACTTT
CASRVGRINSPLHF
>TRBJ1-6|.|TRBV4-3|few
TGCGCCAGCAGCCAGCGCGGGGCGAATTCACCCCTCCACTTT
CASSQRGANSPLHF
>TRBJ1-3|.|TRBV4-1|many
TGCGCCAGCAGCCAAGACAGAAACTCTGGAAACACCATATATTTT
CASSQDRNSGNTIYF
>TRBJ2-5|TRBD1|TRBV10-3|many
TGTGCCATCAGTGACCCAGACGGGACAGGGAGTAGGGCCCAGTACTTC
CAISDPDGTGSRAQYF
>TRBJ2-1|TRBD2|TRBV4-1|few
TGCGCCAGCAGCCCATCGGGGGGGCCGGGGAATGAGCAGTTCTTC
CASSPSGGPGNEQFF
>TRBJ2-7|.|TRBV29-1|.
TGCAGCGTTGCGGCAGCTTCCTCCTACGAGCAGTACTTC
CSVAAASSYEQYF